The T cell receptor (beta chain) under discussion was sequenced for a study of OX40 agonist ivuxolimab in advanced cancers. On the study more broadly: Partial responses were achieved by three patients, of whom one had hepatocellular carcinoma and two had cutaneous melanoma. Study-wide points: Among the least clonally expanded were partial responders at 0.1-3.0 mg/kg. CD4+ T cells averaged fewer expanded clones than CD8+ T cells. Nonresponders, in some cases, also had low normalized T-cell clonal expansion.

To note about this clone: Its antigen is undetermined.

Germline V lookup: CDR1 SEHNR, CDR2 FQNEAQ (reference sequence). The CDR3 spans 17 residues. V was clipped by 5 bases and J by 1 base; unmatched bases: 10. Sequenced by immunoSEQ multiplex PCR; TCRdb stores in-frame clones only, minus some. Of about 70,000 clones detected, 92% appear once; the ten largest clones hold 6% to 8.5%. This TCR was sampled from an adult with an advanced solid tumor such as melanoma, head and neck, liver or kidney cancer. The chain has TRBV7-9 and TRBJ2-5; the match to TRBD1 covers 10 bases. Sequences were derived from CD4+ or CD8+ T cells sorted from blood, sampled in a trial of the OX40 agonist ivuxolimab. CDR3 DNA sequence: TGTGCCAGCAGCCCCTCTCCCGGGACAGGGGCCCAAGAGACCCAGTACTTC. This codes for CASSPSPGTGAQETQYF.